A single sample is the source of the 26 T cell receptor beta chains below, sequenced in a study of identical twins (dated by TCRdb to the mid-2010s). Library preparation was by 5' RACE. The data were produced on an Illumina HiSeq 2000. Starting from the raw public reads, TCRdb applied fastp trimming at Q25, assembled clones with MiXCR and retained in-frame beta chains. Rows are combined by CDR3 protein, so each entry shows the most common genes and DNA. This sample gives 150,000 or so distinct CDR3 sequences in total; roughly 3.5% of them show up just once. The ten most abundant clones make up approximately 7.7% of the sample. Material: memory T cells sorted from blood. The cell subset or site label of this sample denotes: CD45RO+ enriched T cells. The receptors here all came from a man younger than 30 in good health.

This clonotype was seen repeatedly, ten times or more. The rearrangement uses TRBV5-1 and TRBJ2-5; 14 bases map to TRBD2. CDR1 and CDR2 from the germline V gene are SGHRS and YFSETQ. This CDR3 contains 18 residues. J gave up 1 base and V 3 bases, and 8 bases lay outside the gene matches. CDR3 coding DNA: TGCGCCAGCAGCTACTTTTCCGGGACTAGCGGGGGCCAAGAGACCCAGTACTTC. Translating it yields CASSYFSGTSGGQETQYF.

The J gene is TRBJ2-7, the V gene TRBV20-1, with unresolved D. There are 14 residues in the CDR3. Germline lookup yields CDR1 DFQATT and CDR2 SNEGSKA (reference sequence). With 0 bases removed from V and 1 base from J, the gap between germline ends came to 10 bases. CDR3 nucleotide sequence: TGCAGTGCTAGAGATAGGCCTTCTTCCTACGAGCAGTACTTC. Encoded protein: CSARDRPSSYEQYF.

In this sample, this clonotype turned up many times. The J gene is TRBJ1-1, the V gene TRBV20-1; D perhaps matches TRBD1 (6 bases). Germline CDR1 reads DFQATT; CDR2 reads SNEGSKA (reference sequence). V lost 3 bases to trimming and J lost 4 bases, with 15 bases between them. The CDR3 is 14 amino acids. The CDR3 here is CSASIGGEVTEAFF. DNA of the CDR3: TGCAGTGCTAGTATCGGGGGCGAGGTCACTGAAGCTTTCTTT.

Ten or more counts support this clonotype. This chain links TRBV3-1 with TRBJ2-3, with 11 positions matching TRBD2. The CDR3 totals 17 residues. Looked up from germline, CDR1 is LGHDT and CDR2 is YNNKEL (reference sequence). After removal of 2 bases from V and 7 bases from J, the junction contained 11 bases not matched to a gene. DNA of the CDR3: TGTGCCAGCAGCCAACTGGTGGGGGGACTAGCGGAGAATACGCAGTATTTT. Its translation is CASSQLVGGLAENTQYF.

This clonotype was seen repeatedly, ten times or more. The rearrangement uses TRBV21-1 and TRBJ2-7; the table's D call, TRBD2, was not checked against the DNA. TRBV21-1 represents a pseudogene. CDR3 length equals 16 residues. CDR3: CASSKFPPETNYEQYV. In nucleotides, the CDR3 is TGTGCCAGCAGCAAATTCCCGCCGGAGACTAACTACGAGCAGTACGTC.

This clonotype appeared many times. The V and J genes are TRBV6-2 or TRBV6-3 and TRBJ2-1; D may be TRBD2 (5 bases). The ends were cut back, 2 bases at V and 9 bases at J, with 14 bases in the middle. CDR1 MNHEY and CDR2 SVGEGT come from the germline V gene. The CDR3 contains 14 residues. The CDR3 region is CASSYLGNFGEQFF. DNA of the CDR3: TGTGCCAGCAGTTACCTCGGGAACTTTGGTGAGCAGTTCTTC.

Details on this clonotype: This clone may be a read error of a much larger clone one base away. The CDR3 does not close with the conserved phenylalanine or tryptophan, likely indicating a read error. CDR3 sequence (DNA): TGTGCCAGCAGCTTAGATCTAGCGGTCAATAGCTACGAGCAGTACGAC. As protein: CASSLDLAVNSYEQYD. The gene calls are TRBV11-2 and TRBJ2-7; TRBD2 matches at 7 bases. Trimming removed 0 bases from V and 3 bases from J; junction bases left unmatched: 8. The CDR3 is made up of 16 amino acids. Germline CDR1 SGHAT, CDR2 FQNNGV.

This clonotype was detected ten times or more. V gene TRBV28 combines with J gene TRBJ2-5, with D uncertain. Germline assignment: CDR1 MDHEN and CDR2 SYDVKM. The ends were cut back, 3 bases at V and 2 bases at J, with 7 bases in the middle. The CDR3 covers 13 residues. CDR3 in amino acids: CASSFVRQETQYF. For the CDR3, the DNA is TGTGCCAGCAGTTTTGTGCGTCAAGAGACCCAGTACTTC. The full variable domain, its missing parts supplied by reference TRBV28 and TRBJ2-5, is DVKVTQSSRYLVKRTGEKVFLECVQDMDHENMFWYRQDPGLGLRLIYFSYDVKMKEKGDIPEGYSVSREKKERFSLILESASTNQTSMYLCASSFVRQETQYFGPGTRLLVL.

This clonotype has ten or more counts. The chain has TRBV7-3 and TRBJ1-1; the D gene is possibly TRBD1 (6 bases). The ends were cut back, 1 base at V and 0 bases at J, with 12 bases in the middle. The CDR3 totals 16 residues. Germline lookup yields CDR1 SGHTA and CDR2 FQGTGA. CDR3 nucleotide sequence: TGTGCCAGCAGCTTAAACGGGGGCTATATGAACACTGAAGCTTTCTTT. Encoded protein: CASSLNGGYMNTEAFF.

The rearrangement uses TRBV6-2 or TRBV6-3 and TRBJ1-1; no reliable D call. Trimming cost V 6 bases and J 1 base, with 9 bases left between them. This CDR3 contains 13 residues. Germline values: CDR1 MNHEY, CDR2 SVGEGT. CDR3 coding DNA: TGTGCCAGCAGGACCCCAAGGAACACTGAAGCTTTCTTT. It codes for CASRTPRNTEAFF.

This clonotype was seen at least ten times. The V call is TRBV29-1, the J call TRBJ2-7; 9 nucleotides match TRBD1. This CDR3 has 12 residues. From germline, CDR1 is SQVTM and CDR2 ANQGSEA. V lost 6 bases and J lost 3; bases outside the gene matches: 3. CDR3 protein: CSVRTGVYEQYF. The CDR3 DNA reads TGCAGCGTCCGGACAGGGGTCTACGAGCAGTACTTC.

This clonotype was counted ten times or more. The chain is built from TRBV5-1 and TRBJ2-2; D possibly corresponds to TRBD1 (6 bases). Between the trimmed V and J ends, which lost 0 bases and 4 bases, there was a span of 10 bases. The CDR3 covers 15 residues. The germline V gene encodes CDR1 SGHRS and CDR2 YFSETQ. CDR3 coding DNA: TGCGCCAGCAGCTTGGCCAGGGGTGGCACCGGGGAGCTGTTTTTT. It codes for CASSLARGGTGELFF.

This clonotype was counted ten times or more. The chain couples TRBV5-1 to TRBJ2-3; 13 bases agree with TRBD2. V lost 4 bases to trimming and J lost 2 bases; unmatched junction nucleotides: 13. Germline lookup yields CDR1 SGHRS and CDR2 YFSETQ. This CDR3 has 19 residues. The CDR3 spells CASSPGLAGRREATDTQYF. As DNA, the CDR3 is TGCGCCAGCAGCCCGGGACTAGCGGGGAGACGGGAAGCCACAGATACGCAGTATTTT. The whole variable domain, remainder taken from reference TRBV5-1 and TRBJ2-3, is KAGVTQTPRYLIKTRGQQVTLSCSPISGHRSVSWYQQTPGQGLQFLFEYFSETQRNKGNFPGRFSGRQFSNSRSEMNVSTLELGDSALYLCASSPGLAGRREATDTQYFGPGTRLTVL.

The sample holds many counts of this clonotype. The V call is TRBV10-3, the J call TRBJ2-5; 14 nucleotides line up with TRBD2. Germline V gives CDR1 ENHRY, CDR2 SYGVKD. There are 17 residues in the CDR3. J gave up 4 bases and V 2 bases, and 6 bases lay outside the gene matches. CDR3 region: CAISEPGLAGARETQYF. In nucleotides, the CDR3 is TGTGCCATCAGTGAGCCGGGACTAGCGGGAGCAAGAGAGACCCAGTACTTC.

This clonotype was counted a few times. The rearrangement uses TRBV18 and TRBJ2-7, with D tentatively TRBD1 (6 bases). Trimming took 3 bases from V and 7 from J, leaving 10 bases between them. Per germline, CDR1 KGHSH and CDR2 LQKENI. The CDR3 is 12 amino acids. The CDR3 loop is CASSPDRREQYV. CDR3 in DNA: TGTGCCAGCTCACCTGACAGGCGTGAGCAGTACGTC.

The table lists this clonotype with many counts. The chain joins TRBV12-3 or TRBV12-4 to TRBJ2-1; D unresolved. The V gene lost 8 bases and the J gene lost 0 bases, with 11 bases spanning the gap. The CDR3 spans 14 residues. Written as DNA, the CDR3 is TGTGCCAGCTGGACGTCCAGCTCCTACAATGAGCAGTTCTTC. Translating gives CASWTSSSYNEQFF.

This clonotype was counted a few times. This CDR3 is CASSFPGHGNTGELFF. For the CDR3, the DNA is TGTGCCAGCAGTTTTCCGGGACACGGGAACACCGGGGAGCTGTTTTTT. The rearrangement joins TRBV28 to TRBJ2-2; possibly TRBD1 for D (6 bases). This CDR3 has 16 amino acids. Trimming removed 3 bases at V and 1 base at J, with 12 bases between. CDR1 is MDHEN, CDR2 SYDVKM, per germline.

At least ten counts were recorded for this clonotype. This chain links TRBV2 with TRBJ2-2; D gene uncertain. V dropped 7 bases and J dropped 1 base, with 7 bases sitting between them. The CDR3 sequence is 13 residues long. CDR1 and CDR2 (germline): SNHLY, FYNNEI. The CDR3 bases are TGTGCCAGCACAGTGGAGAACACCGGGGAGCTGTTTTTT. It translates to CASTVENTGELFF.

The chain recombines TRBV15 with TRBJ2-1; 13 nucleotides agree with TRBD2. The CDR3 loop spans 19 amino acids. V shed 4 bases and J 6 bases; nucleotides not matched to a gene: 15. Looked up from germline, CDR1 is LNHNV and CDR2 is YYDKDF (reference sequence). The CDR3, as DNA: TGTGCCACCAGCACACGACTAGCGGGAGGTGGGAACCCCTCCAATGAGCAGTTCTTC. This gives the protein CATSTRLAGGGNPSNEQFF.

At least ten counts were recorded for this clonotype. This chain connects TRBV29-1 to TRBJ2-1; D gene unclear. V lost 7 bases, J lost 6 bases, and 13 bases lay in between. Germline CDR1 is SQVTM and CDR2 is ANQGSEA. The CDR3 has 12 residues. The CDR3 region is CSGLDGSNEQFF. The CDR3 DNA reads as TGCAGCGGCCTGGACGGAAGCAATGAGCAGTTCTTC.

The genes are TRBV19 and TRBJ2-3, with 14 positions matching TRBD2. The CDR3 length is 17 residues. J lost 0 bases, V lost 5 bases, and 4 bases had no gene match. The germline gives CDR1 LNHDA, CDR2 SQIVND (reference sequence). The CDR3 nucleotides read TGTGCCAGTAGTGGACTAGCGGGAGGCCCCAGCACAGATACGCAGTATTTT. The encoded protein is CASSGLAGGPSTDTQYF.

This clonotype showed up many times. The gene calls are TRBV5-1 and TRBJ1-3, with TRBD1 matching over 7 bases. V dropped 2 bases and J dropped 0; count of bases not matched to a gene: 11. The CDR3 is made up of 18 amino acids. CDR1 is SGHRS, CDR2 YFSETQ, per germline. DNA for the CDR3: TGCGCCAGCAGCTTACGCCCCCAGGGGGGGAGCTCTGGAAACACCATATATTTT. Residues: CASSLRPQGGSSGNTIYF.

This clonotype was seen repeatedly, ten times or more. This chain connects TRBV29-1 to TRBJ2-2, with D perhaps TRBD1 (6 bases). Germline V CDR1 and CDR2: SQVTM, ANQGSEA. CDR3 length: 15 amino acids. V was pared by 6 bases and J by 5 bases, with 19 bases between. The CDR3 DNA reads TGCAGCGTAGACCGGGACACGGCGGGTACCGGGGAGCTGTTTTTT. It translates to CSVDRDTAGTGELFF.

This clonotype was counted ten times or more. This chain connects TRBV10-3 to TRBJ2-5; D is possibly TRBD1 or TRBD2 (5 bases each). The V end lost 10 bases, the J end lost 2 bases, and 14 bases lay between the germline ends. Germline V gene lookup returns CDR1 ENHRY and CDR2 SYGVKD. This CDR3 region has 13 residues. The CDR3 bases are TGTGCCACCCGAAGGGGACGGCAAGAGACCCAGTACTTC. Translation: CATRRGRQETQYF.

Ten or more counts support this clonotype. The CDR3 DNA sequence: TGTGCCAGCAGCAGGGACAGGGGAGTACACGAGCAGTACGTC. Translated: CASSRDRGVHEQYV. The genes are TRBV5-6 and TRBJ2-7; 10 nucleotides line up with TRBD1. Germline-derived CDR1 and CDR2 are SGHDT and YYEEEE. The CDR3 covers 14 residues. The junction had 6 bases not matched to a gene; V was cut back by 4 bases and J by 5 bases.

This clonotype was found many times. The V call is TRBV14, the J call TRBJ2-1, with D possibly matching TRBD2 (6 bases). This CDR3 contains 15 residues. From germline, CDR1 is SGHDN and CDR2 FVKESK. Trimming shortened V by 3 bases and J by 4 bases, and 13 bases separated the two germline ends. CDR3: CASSQGGAKYNEQFF. CDR3 nucleotides: TGTGCCAGCAGCCAGGGCGGGGCTAAGTACAATGAGCAGTTCTTC.